What follows are 20 T cell receptor beta chains derived from one specimen sequenced in a study of early T cells in non-severe SARS-CoV-2 infection. A single record per CDR3 protein comes from TCRdb applying MiXCR to the 5' RACE reads. The repertoire holds about 99,000 distinct CDR3 sequences, with 15% to 20% as singletons. The sequenced material came from whole blood. These receptors came from an adult who was a healthcare worker with PCR-confirmed SARS-CoV-2 infection or an uninfected control (not recorded which).

This chain joins TRBV9 and TRBJ2-2; tentatively, D is TRBD2 (7 bases). V lost 3 bases to trimming and J lost 6 bases, with 18 bases between them. CDR3 length: 16 amino acids. The germline V gene encodes CDR1 SGDLS and CDR2 YYNGEE. CDR3 region: CASSDAKQGGSGELFF. The DNA for the CDR3 is TGTGCCAGCAGCGATGCTAAACAGGGAGGGTCCGGGGAGCTGTTTTTT. The entire variable domain, with the rest obtained from reference TRBV9 and TRBJ2-2, is as follows: DSGVTQTPKHLITATGQRVTLRCSPRSGDLSVYWYQQSLDQGLQFLIQYYNGEERAKGNILERFSAQQFPDLHSELNLSSLELGDSALYFCASSDAKQGGSGELFFGEGSRLTVL.

V usage is TRBV12-3 or TRBV12-4 and J usage is TRBJ2-1; TRBD2 matches at 11 bases. The CDR3 sequence is 17 residues long. After removal of 2 bases from V and 5 bases from J, the junction contained 8 bases not matched to a gene. CDR3 sequence: CASSLYRIAGGDNEQFF. CDR3 in DNA: TGTGCCAGCAGTTTATACCGTATAGCGGGAGGGGACAATGAGCAGTTCTTC.

This clonotype showed up just a few times. This chain uses TRBV20-1 with TRBJ2-2; D remains ambiguous. V was pared by 3 bases and J by 4 bases, with 9 bases between. Germline CDR1 and CDR2: DFQATT and SNEGSKA (reference sequence). This CDR3 region has 13 residues. The CDR3 sequence: CSARPEFTGELFF. CDR3 nucleotides: TGCAGTGCTAGGCCGGAATTCACCGGGGAGCTGTTTTTT.

There are a few counts of this clonotype. The V call is TRBV28, the J call TRBJ2-7; a possible D gene is TRBD2 (5 bases). The length of the CDR3 is 13 residues. V lost 2 bases and J 4 bases, leaving 9 bases between the germline ends. The germline gives CDR1 MDHEN, CDR2 SYDVKM. The chain's CDR3 is CASSLPPGYEQYF. DNA of the CDR3: TGTGCCAGCAGTTTACCCCCGGGATACGAGCAGTACTTC.

This chain connects TRBV12-3 or TRBV12-4 to TRBJ1-2, with D possibly matching TRBD1 (6 bases). The CDR3 is made up of 12 amino acids. Trimming pared 6 bases from V and 8 bases from J, leaving 13 bases between. The CDR3 DNA reads TGTGCCAGCAGCCCCAATACAGGGGGCTACACCTTC. The encoded protein is CASSPNTGGYTF.

This clonotype is labeled as medium-sized. The chain has TRBV29-1 and TRBJ2-2; 8 bases match TRBD1. The CDR3 length is 16 residues. With 4 bases clipped from V and 5 bases from J, the junction kept 12 bases outside the gene matches. The germline V gene encodes CDR1 SQVTM and CDR2 ANQGSEA. The CDR3 region is CSVGLDREIQTGELFF. The CDR3 DNA follows: TGCAGCGTTGGACTGGACAGGGAAATCCAAACCGGGGAGCTGTTTTTT.

This clonotype was seen a few times. The chain couples TRBV12-3 or TRBV12-4 to TRBJ2-5, with D hard to call. This CDR3 spans 14 amino acids. V shed 3 bases and J shed 3 bases, with 11 bases lying between them. This CDR3 reads CASSLQSPKETQYF. The CDR3 nucleotides read TGTGCCAGCAGTTTGCAGTCCCCCAAAGAGACCCAGTACTTC.

This clonotype has only a few counts. The chain has TRBV7-9 and TRBJ1-3, with D unclear. CDR3 size: 14 residues. Germline loops: CDR1 SEHNR, CDR2 FQNEAQ (reference sequence). V shed 11 bases and J shed 1 base, with 15 bases lying between them. The CDR3, as DNA: TGTGCCCCACAAGAGGTCGGGTCTGGAAACACCATATATTTT. Amino acids: CAPQEVGSGNTIYF.

This clonotype has just a few counts. The genes are TRBV25-1 and TRBJ2-7, with unresolved D. V lost 5 bases and J lost 3, with 11 bases in between. CDR3 length: 13 amino acids. Germline V gene sequence: CDR1 MGHDK, CDR2 SYGVNS. The DNA of the CDR3 is TGTGCCAGCAGTCCGCGACGTAGCTACGAGCAGTACTTC. Its protein product is CASSPRRSYEQYF.

CDR3: CASEGGGLNTEAFF. CDR3 nucleotide sequence: TGTGCCAGCGAGGGTGGAGGGTTGAACACTGAAGCTTTCTTT. The genes are TRBV2 and TRBJ1-1; the D is unclear. The germline V gene has CDR1 SNHLY and CDR2 FYNNEI. Deletions cut 8 bases from V and 0 bases from J, with 13 bases between. The CDR3 runs 14 residues.

CDR3 in DNA: TGTGCCAGCAGTGACACGGCTGAACACAATGAGCAGTTCTTC. This sequence encodes CASSDTAEHNEQFF. This sequence joins TRBV6-4 and TRBJ2-1, with D hard to call. There are 14 residues in the CDR3. The germline gives CDR1 MRHNA, CDR2 SNTAGT. V lost 2 bases to trimming and J lost 5 bases, with 10 bases between them.

This clonotype was recorded many times. This chain uses TRBV5-1 with TRBJ1-1; D ambiguous. Germline V gene data show CDR1 as SGHRS and CDR2 as YFSETQ. CDR3 length equals 15 residues. V lost 4 bases, J lost 2 bases, and 15 bases lay in between. In DNA form, the CDR3 reads TGCGCCAGCAGCGACGCCCGCCAAGGAAACACTGAAGCTTTCTTT. The encoded protein is CASSDARQGNTEAFF.

A few counts support this clonotype. This chain links TRBV7-9 with TRBJ2-2; tentative D call: TRBD1 (6 bases). The germline CDR1 and CDR2 sequences are SEHNR and FQNEAQ (reference sequence). The CDR3 is 15 residues long. Trimming shortened V by 3 bases and J by 4 bases, and 12 bases separated the two germline ends. CDR3 DNA sequence: TGTGCCAGCAGCTTGAACAGGGAGCCCACCGGGGAGCTGTTTTTT. It specifies CASSLNREPTGELFF.

This clonotype was recorded once. The chain combines TRBV2 with TRBJ1-2, with D possibly TRBD1 on 5 matching bases. Trimming removed 3 bases from V and 4 bases from J, with 12 bases in between. Germline CDR1 is SNHLY and CDR2 is FYNNEI. This CDR3 has 14 amino acids. CDR3 loop: CASSDSYRSYGYTF. CDR3 bases: TGTGCCAGCAGTGATAGCTACAGGTCCTATGGCTACACCTTC.

The chain carries TRBV11-2 and TRBJ2-5; perhaps TRBD1 as D (6 bases). Germline V CDR1 and CDR2: SGHAT, FQNNGV. Between the trimmed V and J ends, which lost 1 base and 0 bases, there was a span of 6 bases. The CDR3 covers 14 residues. CDR3 in DNA: TGTGCCAGCAGCTTAGGGACAGACCAAGAGACCCAGTACTTC. Amino acids: CASSLGTDQETQYF.

This clonotype has more than one count but fewer than ten. This chain connects TRBV10-3 to TRBJ2-7; 11 bases are a match to TRBD2. Germline CDR1 reads ENHRY; CDR2 reads SYGVKD. The CDR3 loop spans 15 amino acids. Losses at the gene ends were 10 bases for V and 1 base for J; bases not matched to a gene: 9. CDR3 loop: CATRGSGRVSYEQYF. The CDR3 coding sequence is TGTGCCACCCGGGGTAGCGGGAGGGTTTCCTACGAGCAGTACTTC.

This chain connects TRBV7-2 to TRBJ1-2, with 7 bases fitting TRBD1. The CDR3 spans 15 residues. Per the germline V gene, CDR1 is SGHTA and CDR2 is FQGNSA. V dropped 5 bases and J dropped 2; count of bases not matched to a gene: 8. The CDR3 DNA sequence: TGTGCCAGCAGCCAAGCGGGACAGACAAACTATGGCTACACCTTC. It yields the protein CASSQAGQTNYGYTF. Drawing the rest from reference TRBV7-2 and TRBJ1-2, the complete variable domain is GAGVSQSPSNKVTEKGKDVELRCDPISGHTALYWYRQSLGQGLEFLIYFQGNSAPDKSGLPSDRFSAERTGGSVSTLTIQRTQQEDSAVYLCASSQAGQTNYGYTFGSGTRLTVV.

This clonotype appeared a few times. The chain employs TRBV12-3 or TRBV12-4 and TRBJ2-1, with 8 bases matching TRBD1. The CDR3 runs 15 residues. Trimming took 2 bases from V and 8 from J; bases not matched to a gene: 8. CDR3 nucleotide sequence: TGTGCCAGCAGTTTAAGCGGCAGGGGGCAAGATGAGCAGTTCTTC. This encodes CASSLSGRGQDEQFF.

This clonotype showed up just a few times. The V call is TRBV11-2, the J call TRBJ1-1; a weak D match, TRBD1 (5 bases). This CDR3 comprises 15 residues. V was trimmed by 4 bases and J by 2 bases, leaving 14 bases between them. Germline loops: CDR1 SGHAT, CDR2 FQNNGV. The CDR3 DNA is TGTGCCAGCAGCTCGGGACGCAGAGTTAACACTGAAGCTTTCTTT. Translation gives CASSSGRRVNTEAFF.

V and J are TRBV25-1 and TRBJ2-6; TRBD1 agrees at 8 bases. The CDR3 runs to 17 residues. Germline V gene data show CDR1 as MGHDK and CDR2 as SYGVNS. V shed 3 bases and J 1 base; nucleotides not matched to a gene: 5. The CDR3 sequence: CASSDDRGLSGANVLTF. The CDR3 DNA reads as TGTGCCAGCAGTGACGACAGGGGCCTATCTGGGGCCAACGTCCTGACTTTC.